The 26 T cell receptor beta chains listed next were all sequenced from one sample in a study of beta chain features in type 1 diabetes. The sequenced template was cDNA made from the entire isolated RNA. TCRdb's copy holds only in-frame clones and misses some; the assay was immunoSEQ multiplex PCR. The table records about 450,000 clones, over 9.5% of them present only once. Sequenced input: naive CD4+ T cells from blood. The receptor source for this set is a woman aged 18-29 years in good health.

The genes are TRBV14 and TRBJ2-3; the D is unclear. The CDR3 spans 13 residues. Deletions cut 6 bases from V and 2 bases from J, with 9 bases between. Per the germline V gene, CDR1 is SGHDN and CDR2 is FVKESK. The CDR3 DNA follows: TGTGCCAGCAGTTTGGGATCCACAGATACGCAGTATTTT. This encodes CASSLGSTDTQYF.

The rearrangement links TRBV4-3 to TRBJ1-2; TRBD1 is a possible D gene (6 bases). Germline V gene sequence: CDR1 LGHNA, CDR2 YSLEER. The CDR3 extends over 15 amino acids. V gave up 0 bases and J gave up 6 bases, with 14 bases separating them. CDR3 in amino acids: CASSQDPGRDNGYTF. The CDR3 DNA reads TGCGCCAGCAGCCAAGATCCCGGCAGGGACAATGGCTACACCTTC.

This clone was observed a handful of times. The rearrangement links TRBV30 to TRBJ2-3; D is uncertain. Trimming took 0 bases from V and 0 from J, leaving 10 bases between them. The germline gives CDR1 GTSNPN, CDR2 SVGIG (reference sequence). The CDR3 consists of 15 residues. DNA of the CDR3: TGTGCCTGGAGTGTGGTGCTATCGAGCACAGATACGCAGTATTTT. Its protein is CAWSVVLSSTDTQYF. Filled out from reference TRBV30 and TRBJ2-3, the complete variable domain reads SQTIHQWPATLVQPVGSPLSLECTVEGTSNPNLYWYRQAAGRGLQLLFYSVGIGQISSEVPQNLSASRPQDRQFILSSKKLLLSDSGFYLCAWSVVLSSTDTQYFGPGTRLTVL.

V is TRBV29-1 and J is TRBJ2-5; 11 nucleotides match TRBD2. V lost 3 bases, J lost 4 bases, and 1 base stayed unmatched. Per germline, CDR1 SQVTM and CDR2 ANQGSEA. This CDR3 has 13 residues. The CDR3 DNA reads TGCAGCGTTGATGGGACTAGCGGAGAGACCCAGTACTTC. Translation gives CSVDGTSGETQYF.

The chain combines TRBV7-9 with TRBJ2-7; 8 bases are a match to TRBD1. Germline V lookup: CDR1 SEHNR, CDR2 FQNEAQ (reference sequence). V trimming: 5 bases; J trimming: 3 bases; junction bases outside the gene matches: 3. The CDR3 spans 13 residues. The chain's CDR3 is CASSRDRGYEQYV. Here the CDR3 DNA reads TGTGCCAGCAGCCGTGACAGGGGCTACGAGCAGTACGTC.

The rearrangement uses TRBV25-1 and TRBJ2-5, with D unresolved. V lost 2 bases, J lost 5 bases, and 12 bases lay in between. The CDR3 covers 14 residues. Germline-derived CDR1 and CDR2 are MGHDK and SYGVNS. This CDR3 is CASSEIGASETQYF. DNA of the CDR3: TGTGCCAGCAGTGAAATTGGCGCTTCGGAGACCCAGTACTTC.

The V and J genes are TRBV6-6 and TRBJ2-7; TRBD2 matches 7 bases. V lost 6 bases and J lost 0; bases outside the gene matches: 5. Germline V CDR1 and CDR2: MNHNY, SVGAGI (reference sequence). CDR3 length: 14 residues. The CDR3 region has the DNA TGTGCCAGCAGCCGCCGGGACTACTCCTACGAGCAGTACGTC. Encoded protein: CASSRRDYSYEQYV.

The CDR3 DNA reads TGTGCCAGCTCACCCTTGGGACCAAATGCGAACACCGGGGAGCTGTTTTTT. This gives the protein CASSPLGPNANTGELFF. The chain recombines TRBV18 with TRBJ2-2; possibly TRBD1 or TRBD2 for D (5 bases each). The germline V and J ends were trimmed by 3 bases and 0 bases, with 14 bases remaining between them. This CDR3 is built from 17 residues. Per germline, CDR1 KGHSH and CDR2 LQKENI.

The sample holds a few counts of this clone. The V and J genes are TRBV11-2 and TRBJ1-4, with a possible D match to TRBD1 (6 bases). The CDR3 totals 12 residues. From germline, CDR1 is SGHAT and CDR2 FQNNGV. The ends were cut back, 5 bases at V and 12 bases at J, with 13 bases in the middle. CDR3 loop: CASSHRTAELFF. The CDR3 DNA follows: TGTGCCAGCAGCCACAGGACAGCCGAACTGTTTTTT.

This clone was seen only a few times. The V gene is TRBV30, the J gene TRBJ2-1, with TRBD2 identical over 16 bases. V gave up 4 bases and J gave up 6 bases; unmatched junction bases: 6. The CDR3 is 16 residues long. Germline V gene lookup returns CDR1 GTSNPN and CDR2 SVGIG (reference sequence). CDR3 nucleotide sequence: TGTGCCTGGATGGGACTAGCGGGAGGGCGTGTCAATGAGCAGTTCTTC. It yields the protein CAWMGLAGGRVNEQFF.

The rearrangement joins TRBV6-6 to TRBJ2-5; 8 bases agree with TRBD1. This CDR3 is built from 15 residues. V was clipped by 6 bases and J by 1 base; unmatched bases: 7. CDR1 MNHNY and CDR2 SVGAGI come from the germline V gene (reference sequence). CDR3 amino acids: CASSYRGLGQETQYF. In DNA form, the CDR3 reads TGTGCCAGCAGCTACAGGGGGTTGGGCCAAGAGACCCAGTACTTC.

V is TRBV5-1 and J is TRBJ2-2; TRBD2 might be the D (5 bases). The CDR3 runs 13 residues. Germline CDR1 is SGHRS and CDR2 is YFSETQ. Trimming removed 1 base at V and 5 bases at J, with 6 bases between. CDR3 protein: CASSLRETGELFF. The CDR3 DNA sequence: TGCGCCAGCAGCTTGCGGGAAACCGGGGAGCTGTTTTTT.

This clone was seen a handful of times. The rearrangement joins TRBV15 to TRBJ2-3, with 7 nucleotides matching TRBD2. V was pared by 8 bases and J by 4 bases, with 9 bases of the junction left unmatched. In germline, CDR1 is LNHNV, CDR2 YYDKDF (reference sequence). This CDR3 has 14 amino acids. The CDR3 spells CATGASGVSDTQYF. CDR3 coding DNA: TGTGCCACCGGGGCTAGCGGTGTCTCAGATACGCAGTATTTT.

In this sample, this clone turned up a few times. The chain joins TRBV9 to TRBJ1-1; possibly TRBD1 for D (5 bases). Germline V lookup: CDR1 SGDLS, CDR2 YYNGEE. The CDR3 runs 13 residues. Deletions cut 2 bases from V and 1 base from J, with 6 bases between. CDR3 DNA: TGTGCCAGCAGCGTGACAGAGAACACTGAAGCTTTCTTT. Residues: CASSVTENTEAFF.

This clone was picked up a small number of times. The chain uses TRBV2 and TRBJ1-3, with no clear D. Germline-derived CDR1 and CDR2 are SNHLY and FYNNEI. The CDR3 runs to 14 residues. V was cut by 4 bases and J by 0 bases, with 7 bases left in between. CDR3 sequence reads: CASSVTSSGNTIYF. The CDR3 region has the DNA TGTGCCAGCAGTGTAACCAGCTCTGGAAACACCATATATTTT.

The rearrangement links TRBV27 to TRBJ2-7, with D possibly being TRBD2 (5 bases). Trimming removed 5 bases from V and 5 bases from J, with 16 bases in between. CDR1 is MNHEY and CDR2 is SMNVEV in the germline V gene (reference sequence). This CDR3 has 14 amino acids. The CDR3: CASSTLVSGNEQYF. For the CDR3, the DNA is TGTGCCAGCAGTACTCTGGTATCGGGGAACGAGCAGTACTTC.

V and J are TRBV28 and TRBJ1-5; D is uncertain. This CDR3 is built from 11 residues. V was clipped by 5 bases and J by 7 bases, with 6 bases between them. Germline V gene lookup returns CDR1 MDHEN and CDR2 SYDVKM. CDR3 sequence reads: CASSLQQPQHF. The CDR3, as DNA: TGTGCCAGCAGTCTACAGCAGCCCCAGCATTTT.

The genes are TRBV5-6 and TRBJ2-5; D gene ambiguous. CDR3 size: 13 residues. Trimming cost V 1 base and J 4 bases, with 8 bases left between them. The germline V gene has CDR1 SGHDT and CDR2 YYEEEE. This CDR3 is CASSLKGLETQYF. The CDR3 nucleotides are TGTGCCAGCAGCTTGAAGGGTTTAGAGACCCAGTACTTC.

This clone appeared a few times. The CDR3 region has the DNA TGTGCCAGCAGCTCGAAGGGGCCTTACGAGCAGTACTTC. Protein product: CASSSKGPYEQYF. J is TRBJ2-7 and V is TRBV7-2; tentatively, D is TRBD1 (5 bases). Germline V CDR1 and CDR2: SGHTA, FQGNSA. Trimming took off 4 bases at V and 4 bases at J, with 11 bases between the two ends. The CDR3 sequence is 13 residues long.

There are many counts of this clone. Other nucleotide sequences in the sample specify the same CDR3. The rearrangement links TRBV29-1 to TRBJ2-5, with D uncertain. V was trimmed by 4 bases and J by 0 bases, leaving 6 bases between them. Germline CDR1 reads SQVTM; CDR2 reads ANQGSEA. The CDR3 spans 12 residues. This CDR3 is CSVVRNQETQYF. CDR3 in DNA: TGCAGCGTTGTCAGAAACCAAGAGACCCAGTACTTC.

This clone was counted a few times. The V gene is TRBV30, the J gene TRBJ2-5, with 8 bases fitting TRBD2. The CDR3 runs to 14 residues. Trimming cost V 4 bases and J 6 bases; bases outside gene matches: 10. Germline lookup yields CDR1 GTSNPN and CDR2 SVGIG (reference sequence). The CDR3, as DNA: TGTGCCTGGATTGCCGGCGGGAGGATGAAGACCCAGTACTTC. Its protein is CAWIAGGRMKTQYF.

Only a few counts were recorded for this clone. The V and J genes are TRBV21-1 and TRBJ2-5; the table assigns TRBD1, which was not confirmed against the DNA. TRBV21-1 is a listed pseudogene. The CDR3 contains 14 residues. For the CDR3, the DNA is TGTGCCAGCAGCGGCCTGTCCTGTTCGGAGACCCAGTACTTC. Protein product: CASSGLSCSETQYF.

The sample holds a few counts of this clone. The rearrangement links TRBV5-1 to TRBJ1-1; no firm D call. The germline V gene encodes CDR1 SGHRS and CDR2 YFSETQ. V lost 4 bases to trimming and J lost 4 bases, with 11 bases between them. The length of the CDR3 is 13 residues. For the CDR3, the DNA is TGCGCCAGCAGCCTGGGGTCGCGCACTGAAGCTTTCTTT. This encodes CASSLGSRTEAFF.

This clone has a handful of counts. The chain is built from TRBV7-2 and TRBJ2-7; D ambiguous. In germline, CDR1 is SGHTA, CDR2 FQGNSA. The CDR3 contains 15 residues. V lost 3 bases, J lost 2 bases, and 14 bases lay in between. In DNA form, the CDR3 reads TGTGCCAGCAGCTTTCGTCGAAATCCGGCCTACGAGCAGTACTTC. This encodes CASSFRRNPAYEQYF. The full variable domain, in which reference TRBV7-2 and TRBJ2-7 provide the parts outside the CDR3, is GAGVSQSPSNKVTEKGKDVELRCDPISGHTALYWYRQSLGQGLEFLIYFQGNSAPDKSGLPSDRFSAERTGGSVSTLTIQRTQQEDSAVYLCASSFRRNPAYEQYFGPGTRLTVT.

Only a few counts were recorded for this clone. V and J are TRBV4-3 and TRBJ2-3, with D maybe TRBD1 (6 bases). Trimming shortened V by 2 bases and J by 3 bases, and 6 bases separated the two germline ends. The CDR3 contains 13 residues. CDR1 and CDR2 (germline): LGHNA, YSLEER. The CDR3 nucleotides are TGCGCCAGCAGCCAAAGGGGGACAGATACGCAGTATTTT. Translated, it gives CASSQRGTDTQYF.

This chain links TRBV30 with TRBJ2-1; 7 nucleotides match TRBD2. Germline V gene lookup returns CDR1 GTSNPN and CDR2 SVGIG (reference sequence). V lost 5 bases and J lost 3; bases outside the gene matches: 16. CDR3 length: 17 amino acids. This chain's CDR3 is CAWRARGVRGRYNEQFF. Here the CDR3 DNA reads TGTGCCTGGCGCGCCCGGGGGGTACGGGGCCGCTACAATGAGCAGTTCTTC.